A selection of T cell receptor beta chains follows, all from one sample in a study of T-cell memory formation after mild COVID-19. In TCRdb, the 5' RACE reads were re-called with MiXCR into one record per CDR3 protein. The table lists tens of thousands of distinct CDR3 sequences, about 14% of them singletons. The sequenced sample was PBMCs or a T cell subset sorted from them (not recorded which). All receptors derive from a young man who had mild COVID-19 (a few samples of this study predate the infection). Cell type and time point are not known. Both conserved end residues are part of each CDR3. A D gene is named only where the DNA matches it firmly. Clone size is stated in some rows and not others, as once, few, many or a class when expanded.

d_call	j_call	clone_size	v_call	cdr3_aa	cdr3_nt
TRBD1	TRBJ2-3	few	TRBV7-9	CASSKPTRQGGGDTQYF	TGTGCCAGCAGCAAACCCACCAGACAGGGGGGCGGAGATACGCAGTATTTT
-	TRBJ2-6	-	TRBV10-1	CASSEGSGANVLTF	TGCGCCAGCAGCGAGGGGTCTGGGGCCAACGTCCTGACTTTC
-	TRBJ1-2	few	TRBV6-6	CASSYSIGGANYGYTF	TGTGCCAGCAGTTACTCGATCGGCGGAGCTAACTATGGCTACACCTTC
TRBD1	TRBJ2-2	-	TRBV6-1	CANGQGAGELFF	TGTGCCAACGGACAGGGGGCCGGGGAGCTGTTTTTT
-	TRBJ2-1	-	TRBV10-3	CAISERKGSYNEQFF	TGTGCCATCAGTGAGAGGAAGGGTTCCTACAATGAGCAGTTCTTC
-	TRBJ1-2	-	TRBV20-1	CSASPPNDYGYTF	TGCAGTGCTAGCCCACCGAATGACTATGGCTACACCTTC
-	TRBJ2-3	few	TRBV6-2/TRBV6-3	CASGTFVGDTQYF	TGTGCCAGTGGGACCTTCGTAGGAGATACGCAGTATTTT
-	TRBJ2-3	-	TRBV25-1	CASSGGHTDTQYF	TGTGCCAGCAGTGGGGGACACACAGATACGCAGTATTTT
TRBD1	TRBJ2-3	many	TRBV5-1	CASSADRALPDTQYF	TGCGCCAGCAGCGCAGACAGGGCGCTCCCAGATACGCAGTATTTT
TRBD2	TRBJ2-3	-	TRBV9	CASSTSGGVDTQYF	TGTGCCAGCAGTACTAGCGGGGGAGTGGATACGCAGTATTTT
TRBD1	TRBJ2-6	-	TRBV5-1	CASSFRQGAVGANALTF	TGCGCCAGCAGCTTTCGACAGGGGGCAGTTGGGGCCAACGCCCTGACTTTC
TRBD2	TRBJ2-5	many	TRBV9	CASSPYSGGPGETQYF	TGTGCCAGCAGCCCCTATAGCGGGGGGCCAGGAGAGACCCAGTACTTC
-	TRBJ1-1	few	TRBV9	CASSVVANTEAFF	TGTGCCAGCAGCGTAGTCGCGAACACTGAAGCTTTCTTT
-	TRBJ1-2	-	TRBV4-2	CASSQEMSISSYGYTF	TGTGCCAGCAGCCAAGAGATGAGCATCTCGTCCTATGGCTACACCTTC
-	TRBJ1-1	-	TRBV5-6	CASTPGTLNTEAFF	TGTGCCAGCACCCCGGGAACGTTGAACACTGAAGCTTTCTTT
-	TRBJ2-1	few	TRBV5-5	CASRPPDGSSYNEQFF	TGTGCCAGCAGGCCACCCGACGGGAGCTCCTACAATGAGCAGTTCTTC
-	TRBJ2-1	-	TRBV5-1	CASSLRTGVYNEQFF	TGCGCCAGCAGCTTGAGGACGGGAGTCTACAATGAGCAGTTCTTC
-	TRBJ2-7	many	TRBV27	CASSLTGSYEQYF	TGTGCCAGCAGTCTTACAGGGTCCTACGAGCAGTACTTC
-	TRBJ2-1	-	TRBV28	CASKRSRGTYNEQFF	TGTGCCAGCAAGAGGTCGCGGGGAACCTACAATGAGCAGTTCTTC
-	TRBJ1-1	-	TRBV12-3/TRBV12-4	CASSWTHTEAFF	TGTGCCAGCAGTTGGACTCACACTGAAGCTTTCTTT
-	TRBJ2-7	-	TRBV7-6	CASSLTQRDEQYF	TGTGCCAGCAGCTTAACTCAAAGGGACGAGCAGTACTTC
TRBD1	TRBJ1-1	few	TRBV29-1	CSVRFRGHGDTEAFF	TGCAGCGTTCGTTTCAGGGGGCATGGGGACACTGAAGCTTTCTTT
-	TRBJ1-1	-	TRBV6-5	CASSYSKLRRAWDTEAFF	TGTGCCAGCAGTTACTCGAAGCTTCGGAGAGCCTGGGACACTGAAGCTTTCTTT
TRBD1	TRBJ1-5	once	TRBV20-1	CSARPGGGIQPQHF	TGCAGTGCTAGGCCCGGAGGGGGCATTCAGCCCCAGCATTTT
TRBD1	TRBJ2-7	few	TRBV5-1	CASRGTGAYEQYF	TGCGCCAGCAGAGGGACAGGGGCGTACGAGCAGTACTTC
-	TRBJ2-7	few	TRBV12-3/TRBV12-4	CASSFGGMSWEQYF	TGTGCCAGCAGTTTCGGGGGAATGTCCTGGGAGCAGTACTTC
-	TRBJ1-2	-	TRBV7-9	CASSFGMGAEGYTF	TGTGCCAGCAGCTTTGGGATGGGGGCGGAAGGCTACACCTTC
TRBD2	TRBJ2-3	-	TRBV20-1	CSATSGDSTDTQYF	TGCAGTGCCACCAGCGGGGATAGCACAGATACGCAGTATTTT
TRBD2	TRBJ2-1	-	TRBV2	CASSERLAGGNEQFF	TGTGCCAGCAGTGAAAGACTAGCGGGGGGAAATGAGCAGTTCTTC
-	TRBJ2-1	once	TRBV4-3	CASSQRDSSYNEQFF	TGCGCCAGCAGCCAGCGGGACAGCTCATACAATGAGCAGTTCTTC
-	TRBJ2-1	few	TRBV6-5	CASSSDRNEQFF	TGTGCCAGCAGCTCTGATCGTAATGAGCAGTTCTTC
-	TRBJ2-3	-	TRBV4-3	CASSQGLRMGDTQYF	TGCGCCAGCAGCCAAGGCTTGCGGATGGGAGATACGCAGTATTTT
TRBD1	TRBJ1-1	few	TRBV7-8	CASSSRDSVNEAFF	TGTGCCAGCAGCTCACGGGACAGTGTTAATGAAGCTTTCTTT
-	TRBJ2-5	few	TRBV11-2	CASSPAGSLSGETQYF	TGTGCCAGCAGCCCGGCCGGGAGTCTGTCGGGGGAGACCCAGTACTTC
-	TRBJ2-3	many	TRBV5-1	CASSIREQTHFTDTQYF	TGCGCCAGCAGCATCCGGGAACAGACCCACTTCACAGATACGCAGTATTTT
TRBD1	TRBJ2-3	many	TRBV5-1	CASGDRDRNLDTQYF	TGCGCCAGCGGCGACCGGGACAGGAATTTGGATACGCAGTATTTT
-	TRBJ2-1	many	TRBV7-9	CASSFSGGQRNEQFF	TGTGCCAGCAGCTTTTCGGGGGGCCAGAGGAATGAGCAGTTCTTC
TRBD2	TRBJ2-2	few	TRBV6-5	CASSYGVAGDNVVTGELFF	TGTGCCAGCAGTTATGGCGTAGCGGGGGACAATGTCGTCACCGGGGAGCTGTTTTTT
-	TRBJ2-3	few	TRBV27	CASSPVFTDTQYF	TGTGCCAGCAGTCCAGTCTTCACAGATACGCAGTATTTT
-	TRBJ1-5	few	TRBV7-2	CASKQTANQPQHF	TGTGCCAGCAAACAAACAGCGAATCAGCCCCAGCATTTT
-	TRBJ1-4	few	TRBV12-3/TRBV12-4	CASSQRAGGPNEKLFF	TGTGCCAGCAGTCAACGCGCGGGGGGGCCTAATGAAAAACTGTTTTTT
-	TRBJ1-2	-	TRBV7-9	CASSVNYGYTF	TGTGCCAGCAGCGTGAACTATGGCTACACCTTC
-	TRBJ1-4	few	TRBV6-6	CASKTGLGIGEKLFF	TGTGCCAGCAAAACTGGTCTGGGTATAGGTGAAAAACTGTTTTTT
TRBD1	TRBJ2-3	-	TRBV10-2	CATGTGPDTQYF	TGCGCCACCGGGACAGGGCCAGATACGCAGTATTTT
TRBD1	TRBJ2-2	few	TRBV7-9	CASSLSPGTESTGELFF	TGTGCCAGCAGCTTATCCCCCGGGACAGAGAGCACCGGGGAGCTGTTTTTT
TRBD2	TRBJ2-5	-	TRBV7-9	CASSPPGLASQETQYF	TGTGCCAGCAGCCCTCCCGGACTAGCCTCCCAAGAGACCCAGTACTTC
-	TRBJ1-5	-	TRBV7-8	CASSPARGFNQPQHF	TGTGCCAGCAGCCCGGCACGGGGGTTCAATCAGCCCCAGCATTTT